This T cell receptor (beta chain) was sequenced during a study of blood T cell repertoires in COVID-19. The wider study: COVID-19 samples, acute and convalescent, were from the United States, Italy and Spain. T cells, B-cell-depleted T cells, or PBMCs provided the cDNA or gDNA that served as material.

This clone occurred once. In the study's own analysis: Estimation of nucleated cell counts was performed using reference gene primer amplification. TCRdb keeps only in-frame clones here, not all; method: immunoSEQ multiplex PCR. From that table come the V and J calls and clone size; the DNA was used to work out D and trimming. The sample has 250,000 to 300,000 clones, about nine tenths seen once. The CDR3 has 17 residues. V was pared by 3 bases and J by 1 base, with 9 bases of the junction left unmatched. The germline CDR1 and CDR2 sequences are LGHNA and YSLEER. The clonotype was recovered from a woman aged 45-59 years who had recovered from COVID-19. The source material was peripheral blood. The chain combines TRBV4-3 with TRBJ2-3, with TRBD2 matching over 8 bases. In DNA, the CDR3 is TGCGCCAGCAGCCAGGGGAGGGCGGGGGGAGGCACAGATACGCAGTATTTT. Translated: CASSQGRAGGGTDTQYF.